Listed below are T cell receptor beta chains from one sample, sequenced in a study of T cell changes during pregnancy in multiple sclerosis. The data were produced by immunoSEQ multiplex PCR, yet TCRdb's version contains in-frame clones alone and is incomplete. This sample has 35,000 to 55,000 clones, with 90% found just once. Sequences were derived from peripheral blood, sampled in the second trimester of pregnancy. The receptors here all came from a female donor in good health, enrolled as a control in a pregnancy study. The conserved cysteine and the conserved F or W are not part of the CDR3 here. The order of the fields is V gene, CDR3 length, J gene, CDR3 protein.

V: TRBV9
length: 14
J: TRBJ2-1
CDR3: ASSVVKGQGNLEQF

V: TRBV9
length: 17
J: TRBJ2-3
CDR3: ASSSSKGDRGLRADTQY

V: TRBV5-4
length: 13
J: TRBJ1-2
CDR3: ASSLSVDRDYGYT

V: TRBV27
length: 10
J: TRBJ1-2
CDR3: ASSEGLYGYT

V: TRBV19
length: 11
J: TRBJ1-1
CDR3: ASSIWANTEAF

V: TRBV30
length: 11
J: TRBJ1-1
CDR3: AWSRTVNTEAF

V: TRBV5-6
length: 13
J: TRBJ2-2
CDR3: ASSFGDRGTGELF

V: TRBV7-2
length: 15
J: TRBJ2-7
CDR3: ASSDRQGAGVIYEQY

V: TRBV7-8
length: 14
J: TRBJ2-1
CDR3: ASSHLAGDSHNEQF

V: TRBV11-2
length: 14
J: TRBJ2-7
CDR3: ASSFSTGGGAYEQY

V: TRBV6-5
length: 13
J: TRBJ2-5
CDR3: ASSTRGAGKETQY

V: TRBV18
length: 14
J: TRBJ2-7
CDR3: ASSPLLAGDYYEQY

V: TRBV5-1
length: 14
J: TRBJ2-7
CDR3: ASSLGRGTGAYEQY

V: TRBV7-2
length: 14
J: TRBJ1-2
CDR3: ASSLVTGATLGGYT

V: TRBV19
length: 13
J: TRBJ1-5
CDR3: ASSIGQYSNQPQH

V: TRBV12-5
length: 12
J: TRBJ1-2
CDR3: ASRGGQATYGYT

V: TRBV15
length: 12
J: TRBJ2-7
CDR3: ATSRPGLSVEQY

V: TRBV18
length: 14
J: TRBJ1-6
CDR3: ASSPKTGTGGSPLH

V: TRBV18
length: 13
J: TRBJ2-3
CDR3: ASRGGTNSMDTQY

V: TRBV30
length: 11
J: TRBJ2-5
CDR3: AWSSGLAETQY

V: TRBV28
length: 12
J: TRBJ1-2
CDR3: ASQTGTGDYGYT

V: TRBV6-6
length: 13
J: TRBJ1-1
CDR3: ASSYPIGTGGEAF

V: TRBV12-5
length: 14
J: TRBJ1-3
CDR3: ASGTGSLSSGNTIY

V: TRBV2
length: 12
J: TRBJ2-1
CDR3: ASRRGASYNEQF

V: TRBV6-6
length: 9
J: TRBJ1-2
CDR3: ASSSNYGYT

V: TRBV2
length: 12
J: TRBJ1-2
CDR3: ASSATGRLDGYT

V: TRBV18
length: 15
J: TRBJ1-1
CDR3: ASSPVHPPAGDTEAF